The next 7 T cell receptor beta chains were all read from a single sample in a study of T cells after yellow fever vaccination. One entry per CDR3 protein results from TCRdb running MiXCR on the 5' RACE reads. The sample records roughly 110,000 distinct CDR3 sequences, roughly 8.9% being singletons. Specimen: CD8+ T cells sorted from PBMCs, collected 45 days after the yellow fever booster vaccination. These receptors all stem from a young man who received the YFV17D yellow fever vaccine.

This clonotype has only a few counts. The chain has TRBV27 and TRBJ2-7, with TRBD2 matching over 15 bases. Per the germline V gene, CDR1 is MNHEY and CDR2 is SMNVEV (reference sequence). The CDR3 is made up of 16 amino acids. V dropped 5 bases and J dropped 9; count of bases not matched to a gene: 11. CDR3 sequence: CASSPGTSGRKGGQYF. In DNA, the CDR3 is TGTGCCAGCAGTCCCGGGACTAGCGGGAGGAAGGGAGGGCAGTACTTC.

This clonotype was counted many times. The chain joins TRBV7-9 to TRBJ2-2, with D perhaps matching TRBD1 (5 bases). This CDR3 region has 17 residues. CDR1 is SEHNR and CDR2 is FQNEAQ in the germline V gene (reference sequence). The V end lost 0 bases, the J end lost 6 bases, and 17 bases lay between the germline ends. The CDR3 loop reads CASSLALGQGRAGELFF. CDR3 nucleotides: TGTGCCAGCAGCTTAGCCCTCGGGCAGGGTAGGGCCGGGGAGCTGTTTTTT. The whole variable domain, remainder taken from reference TRBV7-9 and TRBJ2-2, is DTGVSQNPRHKITKRGQNVTFRCDPISEHNRLYWYRQTLGQGPEFLTYFQNEAQLEKSRLLSDRFSAERPKGSFSTLEIQRTEQGDSAMYLCASSLALGQGRAGELFFGEGSRLTVL.

This clonotype was detected many times. The rearrangement uses TRBV12-3 or TRBV12-4 and TRBJ2-1, with D possibly TRBD2 on 5 matching bases. The CDR3 sequence is 15 residues long. Trimming took 6 bases from V and 0 from J, leaving 12 bases between them. This CDR3 is CASSSPGSSYNEQFF. In nucleotides, the CDR3 is TGTGCCAGCAGCTCACCGGGGAGCTCCTACAATGAGCAGTTCTTC.

This clonotype was recorded at least ten times. The chain links TRBV21-1 to TRBJ2-3; TRBD1 was called by the table and not checked on the DNA. TRBV21-1 is reported as a pseudogene. The CDR3 is made up of 15 amino acids. The CDR3 region is CASRTSGLQADTQYF. CDR3 bases: TGTGCCAGCAGGACCTCCGGGTTGCAGGCGGATACGCAGTATTTT.

The table lists this clonotype with many counts. The chain's CDR3 is CASSPTTVAQETQYF. CDR3 DNA sequence: TGTGCCAGCTCTCCCACGACAGTAGCACAAGAGACCCAGTACTTC. The rearrangement links TRBV6-1 to TRBJ2-5, with D perhaps TRBD1 (5 bases). CDR3 size: 15 residues. V lost 8 bases to trimming and J lost 2 bases, with 18 bases between them. Germline CDR1 and CDR2: MNHNS and SASEGT.

The gene calls are TRBV25-1 and TRBJ1-1, with a weak D call TRBD1 (5 bases). CDR3 length: 14 amino acids. Germline lookup yields CDR1 MGHDK and CDR2 SYGVNS. Between the trimmed V and J ends, which lost 5 bases and 0 bases, there was a span of 10 bases. The CDR3 protein is CASSPQGLNTEAFF. In DNA, the CDR3 is TGTGCCAGCAGTCCCCAGGGTTTGAACACTGAAGCTTTCTTT.

This clonotype was counted ten times or more. This chain links TRBV12-3 or TRBV12-4 with TRBJ2-1, with D possibly TRBD1 on 5 matching bases. This CDR3 has 15 amino acids. V was shortened by 1 base and J by 7 bases, with 14 bases between the two germline ends. This CDR3 is CASSLENQGGNEQFF. In DNA, the CDR3 is TGTGCCAGCAGTTTAGAAAACCAGGGTGGGAATGAGCAGTTCTTC.